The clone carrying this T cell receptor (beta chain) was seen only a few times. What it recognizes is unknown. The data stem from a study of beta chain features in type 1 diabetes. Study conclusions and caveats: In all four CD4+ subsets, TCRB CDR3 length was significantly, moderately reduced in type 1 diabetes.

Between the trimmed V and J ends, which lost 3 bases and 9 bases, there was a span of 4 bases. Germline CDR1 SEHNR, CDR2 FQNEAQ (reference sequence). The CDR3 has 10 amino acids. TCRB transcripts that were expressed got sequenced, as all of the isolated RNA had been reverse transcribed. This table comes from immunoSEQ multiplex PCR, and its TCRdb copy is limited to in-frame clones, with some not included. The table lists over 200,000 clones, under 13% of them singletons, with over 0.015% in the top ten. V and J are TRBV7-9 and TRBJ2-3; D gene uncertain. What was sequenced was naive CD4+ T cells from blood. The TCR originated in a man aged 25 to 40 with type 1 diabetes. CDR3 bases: TGTGCCAGCAGCTTCTCGACGCAGTATTTT. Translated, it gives CASSFSTQYF.